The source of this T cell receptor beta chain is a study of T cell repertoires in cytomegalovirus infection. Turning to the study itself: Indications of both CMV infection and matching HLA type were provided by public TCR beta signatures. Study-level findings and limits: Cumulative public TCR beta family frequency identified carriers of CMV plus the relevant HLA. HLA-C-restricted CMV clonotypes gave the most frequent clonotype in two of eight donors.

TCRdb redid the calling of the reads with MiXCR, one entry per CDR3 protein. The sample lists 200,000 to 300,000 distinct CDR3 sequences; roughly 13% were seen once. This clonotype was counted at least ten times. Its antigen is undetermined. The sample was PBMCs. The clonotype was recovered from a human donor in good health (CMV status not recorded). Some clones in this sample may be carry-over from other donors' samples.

CDR3 coding DNA: TGTGCCATCAGTGAGCTCCAGGCCCCCTCAGATTCACCCCTCCACTTT. Amino acids: CAISELQAPSDSPLHF. V gene TRBV10-3 combines with J gene TRBJ1-6; D gene ambiguous. The CDR3 totals 16 residues. The V end was cut by 2 bases, the J end by 8 bases, with 16 bases between. Germline CDR1 ENHRY, CDR2 SYGVKD.